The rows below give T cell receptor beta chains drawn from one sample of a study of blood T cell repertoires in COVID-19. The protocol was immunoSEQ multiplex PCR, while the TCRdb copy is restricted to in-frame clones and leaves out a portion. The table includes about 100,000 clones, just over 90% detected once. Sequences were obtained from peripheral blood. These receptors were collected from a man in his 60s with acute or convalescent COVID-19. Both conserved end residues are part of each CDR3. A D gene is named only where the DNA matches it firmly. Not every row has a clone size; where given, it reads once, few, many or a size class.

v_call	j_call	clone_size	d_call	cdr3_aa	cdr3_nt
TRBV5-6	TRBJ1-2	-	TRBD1	CASSLDRTGNYGYTF	TGTGCCAGCAGCTTGGACCGGACAGGAAACTATGGCTACACCTTC
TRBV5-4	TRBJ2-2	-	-	CASSSGTHNTGELFF	TGTGCCAGCAGCTCCGGGACTCATAACACCGGGGAGCTGTTTTTT
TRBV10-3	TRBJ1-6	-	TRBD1	CAISESGQDNSPLHF	TGTGCCATCAGTGAGTCGGGACAGGATAATTCACCCCTCCACTTT
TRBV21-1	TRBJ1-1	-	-	CASSKLSGRAFF	TGTGCCAGCAGCAAGTTGTCAGGGCGAGCTTTCTTT
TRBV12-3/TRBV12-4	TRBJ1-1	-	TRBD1	CASRIGGFTEAFF	TGTGCCAGCAGGATAGGGGGCTTTACTGAAGCTTTCTTT
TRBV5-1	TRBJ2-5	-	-	CASSFGRDQETQYF	TGCGCCAGCAGCTTTGGGCGGGATCAAGAGACCCAGTACTTC
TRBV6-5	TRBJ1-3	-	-	CASRMTGISGNTIYF	TGTGCCAGCAGGATGACAGGCATCTCTGGAAACACCATATATTTT
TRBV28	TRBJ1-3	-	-	CASSPTTGIVSGNTIYF	TGTGCCAGCAGTCCAACCACAGGAATAGTCTCTGGAAACACCATATATTTT
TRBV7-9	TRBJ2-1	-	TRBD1	CASRPQGSISYNEQFF	TGTGCCAGCAGGCCACAGGGGTCGATATCCTACAATGAGCAGTTCTTC
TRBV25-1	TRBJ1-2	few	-	CASSESGGLYGYTF	TGTGCCAGCAGTGAATCGGGGGGCCTCTATGGCTACACCTTC
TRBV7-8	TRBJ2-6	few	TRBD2	CASSLRTSGRASGANVLTF	TGTGCCAGCAGCTTAAGGACTAGCGGGAGGGCCTCTGGGGCCAACGTCCTGACTTTC
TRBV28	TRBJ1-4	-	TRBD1	CASSAPGTGIGEKLFF	TGTGCCAGCAGTGCCCCCGGGACAGGGATAGGTGAAAAACTGTTTTTT
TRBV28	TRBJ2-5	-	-	CASSFGGLSTQYF	TGTGCCAGCAGTTTTGGGGGCCTCTCGACCCAGTACTTC
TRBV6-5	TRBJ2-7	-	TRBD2	CASSPSGSAYEQYF	TGTGCCAGCAGCCCCAGCGGGAGCGCCTACGAGCAGTACTTC
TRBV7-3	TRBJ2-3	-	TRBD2	CASSLLARGLAGGGTDTQYF	TGTGCCAGCAGCTTATTAGCCCGGGGACTAGCGGGCGGAGGAACAGATACGCAGTATTTT
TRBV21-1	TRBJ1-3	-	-	CASTGGQEWTGNTIYF	TGTGCCAGCACTGGGGGACAGGAATGGACTGGAAACACCATATATTTT
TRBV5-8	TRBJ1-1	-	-	CASSLEGLRNTEAFF	TGTGCCAGCAGCTTGGAGGGACTGCGGAACACTGAAGCTTTCTTT
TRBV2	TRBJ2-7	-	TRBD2	CASTPGLAIYEQYF	TGTGCCAGCACCCCGGGACTAGCGATTTACGAGCAGTACTTC